This section outlines one T cell receptor (beta chain) sequence together with its context. The data are from a study of blood T cell repertoires in COVID-19. The V gene's germline CDR1 is MNHEY and CDR2 SVGEGT. Trimming shortened V by 3 bases and J by 7 bases, and 10 bases separated the two germline ends. This CDR3 is 13 amino acids long. Per the original data handling: Nucleated cell number was recorded as an estimate derived from reference gene primer amplification. Repertoires were generated with immunoSEQ multiplex PCR, while TCRdb's copy carries only in-frame clones and drops some. V and J calls and clone size are those listed in that table; D and trimming were worked out from the DNA. The sample carries hundreds of thousands of clones, around 86% recorded once.

Sequencing input: PBMCs or T cells enriched from blood (not recorded which). The sequence was collected from a man aged 40-49 years who had recovered from COVID-19. The V call is TRBV6-2 or TRBV6-3, the J call TRBJ1-5, with D perhaps TRBD1 (5 bases). The CDR3 region has the DNA TGTGCCAGCAGTTATATGGGGCAGCAGCCCCAGCATTTT. Translating gives CASSYMGQQPQHF.